The rows below give T cell receptor beta chains drawn from one sample of a study of blood T cell repertoires in COVID-19. Repertoires were generated with immunoSEQ multiplex PCR, while TCRdb's copy carries only in-frame clones and drops some. This table holds around 340,000 clones, around nine tenths found once. Sequencing used peripheral blood. Receptors originate from an older woman with COVID-19, enrolled during active disease. Both conserved end residues are part of each CDR3. A D gene is named only where the DNA matches it firmly. Expanded clones get a size class; other rows say once, few or many, or leave the size out.

V: TRBV15
J: TRBJ1-2
size: .
length: 16
D: .
DNA: TGTGCCACCAGCAGAGATCGGAGCCCGGCTGGGTATGGCTACACCTTC
CDR3: CATSRDRSPAGYGYTF

V: TRBV7-2
J: TRBJ1-4
size: .
length: 15
D: TRBD1
DNA: TGTGCCAGCAGCCGGATCAGGGGGACTAATGAAAAACTGTTTTTT
CDR3: CASSRIRGTNEKLFF

V: TRBV28
J: TRBJ1-5
size: .
length: 15
D: .
DNA: TGTGCCAGCAGCCCGGTGGGGGGGGCGGGTCAGCCCCAGCATTTT
CDR3: CASSPVGGAGQPQHF

V: TRBV13
J: TRBJ1-2
size: few
length: 15
D: TRBD1
DNA: TGTGCCAGCAGCTCCGGGACAGAGGCCTTGGAGGGCTACACCTTC
CDR3: CASSSGTEALEGYTF

V: TRBV7-3
J: TRBJ2-2
size: .
length: 14
D: .
DNA: TGTGCCAGCAGCCCTACTAGCCTCCACGGGGAGCTGTTTTTT
CDR3: CASSPTSLHGELFF

V: TRBV7-9
J: TRBJ2-1
size: .
length: 19
D: TRBD2
DNA: TGTGCCAGCAGCACAAATCCTAGCGGGGGGACCTCCTCCTACAATGAGCAGTTCTTC
CDR3: CASSTNPSGGTSSYNEQFF

V: TRBV29-1
J: TRBJ1-2
size: .
length: 13
D: .
DNA: TGCAGCGGACATCTACAGGGTTGCCATGGCTACACCTTC
CDR3: CSGHLQGCHGYTF

V: TRBV4-2
J: TRBJ2-3
size: .
length: 16
D: .
DNA: TGTGCCAGCTCTAAAGGAGGAGCGGAGAGCACAGATACGCAGTATTTT
CDR3: CASSKGGAESTDTQYF

V: TRBV6-5
J: TRBJ2-1
size: .
length: 15
D: TRBD1
DNA: TGTGCCAGCAGCGAGACAGGGGAAGGGTTCAATGAGCAGTTCTTC
CDR3: CASSETGEGFNEQFF

V: TRBV4-2
J: TRBJ1-6
size: once
length: 16
D: TRBD1
DNA: TGTGCCAGCAGCCAAAAGGACAGGGGCTATAATTCACCCCTCCACTTT
CDR3: CASSQKDRGYNSPLHF

V: TRBV3-1/TRBV3-2
J: TRBJ1-2
size: .
length: 13
D: TRBD1
DNA: TGTGCCAGCAGCCAAGTCACAGGGGGCGGCTACACCTTC
CDR3: CASSQVTGGGYTF

V: TRBV3-1/TRBV3-2
J: TRBJ2-5
size: .
length: 14
D: .
DNA: TGTGCCAGCAGCCCTAGGTACTCGCAAGAGACCCAGTACTTC
CDR3: CASSPRYSQETQYF

V: TRBV5-1
J: TRBJ1-4
size: .
length: 16
D: TRBD1
DNA: TGCGCCAGCAGCTTGGGGGCGGGACAGAGTAATGAAAAACTGTTTTTT
CDR3: CASSLGAGQSNEKLFF

V: TRBV7-2
J: TRBJ2-1
size: .
length: 14
D: .
DNA: TGTGCCGGGGGGGAGCAGGGGTACTACAATGAGCAGTTCTTC
CDR3: CAGGEQGYYNEQFF

V: TRBV6-1
J: TRBJ1-2
size: once
length: 14
D: .
DNA: TGTGCCAGCAGTGAAGCGTCACAGTACTATGGCTACACCTTC
CDR3: CASSEASQYYGYTF

V: TRBV27
J: TRBJ1-1
size: .
length: 14
D: .
DNA: TGTGCCAGCAGCTGGGGGGGAATGAACACTGAAGCTTTCTTT
CDR3: CASSWGGMNTEAFF

V: TRBV3-1/TRBV3-2
J: TRBJ1-6
size: .
length: 15
D: .
DNA: TGTGCCAGCAGCCACTACGCCGGCTATAATTCACCCCTCCACTTT
CDR3: CASSHYAGYNSPLHF

V: TRBV24-1
J: TRBJ1-2
size: .
length: 13
D: .
DNA: TGTGCCACCAGTGAGACAGGCAGAGGAGGCTACACCTTC
CDR3: CATSETGRGGYTF

V: TRBV6-5
J: TRBJ1-4
size: .
length: 14
D: .
DNA: TGTGCCAGCAGTGACTCCTTAGGGGGACGTGAACTGTTTTTT
CDR3: CASSDSLGGRELFF

V: TRBV2
J: TRBJ2-7
size: once
length: 11
D: .
DNA: TGTGCCAGCAGGCCAGGGTTCGAGCAGTACTTC
CDR3: CASRPGFEQYF

V: TRBV9
J: TRBJ2-7
size: .
length: 14
D: .
DNA: TGTGCCAGCAGCCCTACCCCGAGCTCCTACGAGCAGTACTTC
CDR3: CASSPTPSSYEQYF

V: TRBV20-1
J: TRBJ2-7
size: .
length: 15
D: TRBD1
DNA: TGCAGTGCTAGTAGACTGGGACAGGGGGCCCACGAGCAGTACTTC
CDR3: CSASRLGQGAHEQYF

V: TRBV6-5
J: TRBJ1-2
size: few
length: 14
D: .
DNA: TGTGCCAGCAGTCCCCGGCAGGGAGGTCATGGCTACACCTTC
CDR3: CASSPRQGGHGYTF

V: TRBV7-3
J: TRBJ2-7
size: .
length: 15
D: TRBD2
DNA: TGTGCCAGCAGCCCTGGACTAGCGGGGTCCTACGAGCAGTACTTC
CDR3: CASSPGLAGSYEQYF

V: TRBV7-3
J: TRBJ2-6
size: .
length: 17
D: .
DNA: TGTGCCAGCAGCTTATTTGGGGGGAACTCTGGGGCCAACGTCCTGACTTTC
CDR3: CASSLFGGNSGANVLTF

V: TRBV11-2
J: TRBJ1-5
size: once
length: 12
D: TRBD1
DNA: TGTGCCAGCAGCTCAGGACAGGGGCCCCAGCATTTT
CDR3: CASSSGQGPQHF

V: TRBV27
J: TRBJ1-2
size: .
length: 14
D: .
DNA: TGTGCCAGCAGTGACGTCCCGGGAGTCTACGGCTACACCTTC
CDR3: CASSDVPGVYGYTF

V: TRBV19
J: TRBJ1-4
size: once
length: 16
D: .
DNA: TGTGCCAGTAGTATAGAACGAACAGACAGTAATGAAAAACTGTTTTTT
CDR3: CASSIERTDSNEKLFF

V: TRBV5-1
J: TRBJ2-7
size: .
length: 16
D: TRBD2
DNA: TGCGCCAGCAGCAGGTCTAGCGGGGGGGATCGCAACGAGCAGTACTTC
CDR3: CASSRSSGGDRNEQYF

V: TRBV7-8
J: TRBJ2-7
size: .
length: 16
D: TRBD2
DNA: TGTGCCAGCAGCTCCTACAGACTAGCTAAAGCCTACGAGCAGTACTTC
CDR3: CASSSYRLAKAYEQYF

V: TRBV4-1
J: TRBJ2-7
size: .
length: 15
D: TRBD1
DNA: TGCGCCAGCAGCCAAGTACCGACAGGGACCTACGAGCAGTACTTC
CDR3: CASSQVPTGTYEQYF

V: TRBV7-3
J: TRBJ2-1
size: .
length: 14
D: .
DNA: TGTGCCAGCAGCTTGAGTAGCGGATCCAATGAGCAGTTCTTC
CDR3: CASSLSSGSNEQFF